Listed here is a single T cell receptor (beta chain). This sample is drawn from a study of shared clonotypes between healthy human individuals. The naive CD8 population came from CD45RO-negative cells selected for CCR7, without terminally differentiated effector memory CD45RA+ cells. Healthy and HIV-negative, the adult donors had no recent acute infections or vaccinations. This table comes from immunoSEQ multiplex PCR, and its TCRdb copy is limited to in-frame clones, with some not included. This sample yields some 2 million clones, of which just under 95% are seen a single time; around 1.1% belongs to the top ten. Germline CDR1 reads GTSNPN; CDR2 reads SVGIG (reference sequence). V gave up 0 bases and J gave up 2 bases; unmatched junction bases: 6. This CDR3 spans 15 amino acids.

The sequenced sample was naive CD8+ T cells sorted from blood. This chain links TRBV30 with TRBJ1-2, with 7 bases lining up with TRBD1. This receptor was taken from a man aged 18-30 years in good health. CDR3 bases: TGTGCCTGGAGTGTACAGGGGCAGGGAAACTATGGCTACACCTTC. It yields the protein CAWSVQGQGNYGYTF.